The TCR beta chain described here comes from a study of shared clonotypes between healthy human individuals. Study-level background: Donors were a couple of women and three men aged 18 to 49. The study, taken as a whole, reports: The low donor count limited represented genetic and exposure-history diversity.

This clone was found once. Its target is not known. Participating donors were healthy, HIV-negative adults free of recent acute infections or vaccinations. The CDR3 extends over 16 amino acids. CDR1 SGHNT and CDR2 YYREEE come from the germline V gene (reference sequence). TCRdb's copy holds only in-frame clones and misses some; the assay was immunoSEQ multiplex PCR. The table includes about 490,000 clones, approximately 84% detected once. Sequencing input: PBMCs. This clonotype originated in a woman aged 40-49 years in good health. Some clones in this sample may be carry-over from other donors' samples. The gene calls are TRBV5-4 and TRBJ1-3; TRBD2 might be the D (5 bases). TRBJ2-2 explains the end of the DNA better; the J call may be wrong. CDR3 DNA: TGTGCCAGCAGCTTGGACGCTAGGAGGAGCACCGGGGAGCTGTTTTTT. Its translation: CASSLDARRSTGELFF.